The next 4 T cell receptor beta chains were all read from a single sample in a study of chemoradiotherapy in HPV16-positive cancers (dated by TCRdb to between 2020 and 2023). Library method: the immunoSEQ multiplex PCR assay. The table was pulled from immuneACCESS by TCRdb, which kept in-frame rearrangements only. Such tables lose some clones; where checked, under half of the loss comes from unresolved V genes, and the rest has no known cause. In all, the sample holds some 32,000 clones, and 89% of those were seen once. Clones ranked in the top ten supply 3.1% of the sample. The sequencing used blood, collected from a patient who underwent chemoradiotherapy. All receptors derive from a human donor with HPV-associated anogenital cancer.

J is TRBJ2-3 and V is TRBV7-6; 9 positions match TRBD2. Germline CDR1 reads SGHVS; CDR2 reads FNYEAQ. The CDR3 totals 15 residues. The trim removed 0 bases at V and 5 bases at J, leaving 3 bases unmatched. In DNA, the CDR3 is TGTGCCAGCAGCTTAGCCAGCGGGGGGAGAGATACGCAGTATTTT. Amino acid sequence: CASSLASGGRDTQYF.

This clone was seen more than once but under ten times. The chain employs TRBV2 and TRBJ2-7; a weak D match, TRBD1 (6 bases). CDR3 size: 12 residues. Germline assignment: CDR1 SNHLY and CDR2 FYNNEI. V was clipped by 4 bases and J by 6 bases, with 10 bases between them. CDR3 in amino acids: CASSVIRGEQYF. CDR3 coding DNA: TGTGCCAGCAGTGTAATCAGGGGCGAGCAGTACTTC.

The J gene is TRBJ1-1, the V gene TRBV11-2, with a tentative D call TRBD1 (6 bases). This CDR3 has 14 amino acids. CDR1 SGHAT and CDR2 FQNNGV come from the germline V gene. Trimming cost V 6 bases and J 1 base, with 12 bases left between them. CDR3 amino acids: CASRQTGTNTEAFF. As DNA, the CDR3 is TGTGCCAGCAGGCAAACAGGGACGAACACTGAAGCTTTCTTT. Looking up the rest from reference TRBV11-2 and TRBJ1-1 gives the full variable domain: EAGVAQSPRYKIIEKRQSVAFWCNPISGHATLYWYQQILGQGPKLLIQFQNNGVVDDSQLPKDRFSAERLKGVDSTLKIQPAKLEDSAVYLCASRQTGTNTEAFFGQGTRLTVV.

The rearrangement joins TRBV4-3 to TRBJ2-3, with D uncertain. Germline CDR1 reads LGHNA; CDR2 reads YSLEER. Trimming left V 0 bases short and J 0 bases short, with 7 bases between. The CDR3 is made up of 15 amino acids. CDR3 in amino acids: CASSQDRHSTDTQYF. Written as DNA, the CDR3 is TGCGCCAGCAGCCAAGATCGGCACAGCACAGATACGCAGTATTTT.